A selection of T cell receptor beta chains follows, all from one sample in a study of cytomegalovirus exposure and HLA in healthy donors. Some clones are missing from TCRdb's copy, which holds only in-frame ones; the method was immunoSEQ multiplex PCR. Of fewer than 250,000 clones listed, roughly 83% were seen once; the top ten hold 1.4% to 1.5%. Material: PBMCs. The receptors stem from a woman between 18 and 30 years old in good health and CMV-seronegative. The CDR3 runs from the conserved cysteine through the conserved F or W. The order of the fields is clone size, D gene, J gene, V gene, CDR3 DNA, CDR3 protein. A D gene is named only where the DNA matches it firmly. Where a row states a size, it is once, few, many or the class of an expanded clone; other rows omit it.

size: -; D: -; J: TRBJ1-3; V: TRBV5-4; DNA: TGTGCCAGCAGCTTTGGGGGGGAAATGGGAAACACCATATATTTT; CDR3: CASSFGGEMGNTIYF
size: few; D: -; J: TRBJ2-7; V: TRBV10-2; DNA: TGCGCCAGCAGGGAGACAGACTACGAGCAGTACTTC; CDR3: CASRETDYEQYF
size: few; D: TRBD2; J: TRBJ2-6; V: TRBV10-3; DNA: TGTGCCATCGGAGCCGGGACTAGCAACGTCCTGACTTTC; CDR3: CAIGAGTSNVLTF
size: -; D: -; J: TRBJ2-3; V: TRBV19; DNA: TGTGCCAGTAGTATCCCCCCCCGGGATACGCAGTATTTT; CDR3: CASSIPPRDTQYF
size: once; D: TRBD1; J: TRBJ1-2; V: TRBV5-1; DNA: TGCGCCAGCAGCTTGGTAGTAGGGGGCTTGGATGGCTACACCTTC; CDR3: CASSLVVGGLDGYTF
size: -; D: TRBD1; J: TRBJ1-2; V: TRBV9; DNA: TGTGCCAGCAGCGTAGAGAACAGGGGGTTATATGGCTACACCTTC; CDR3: CASSVENRGLYGYTF
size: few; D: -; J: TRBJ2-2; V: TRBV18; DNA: TGTGCCAGCTCACCGTCACAGGGCGACACCGGGGAGCTGTTTTTT; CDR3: CASSPSQGDTGELFF
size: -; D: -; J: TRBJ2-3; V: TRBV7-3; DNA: TGTGCCAGCAGCCCTGGAAATGGCAGGAGCACAGATACGCAGTATTTT; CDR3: CASSPGNGRSTDTQYF
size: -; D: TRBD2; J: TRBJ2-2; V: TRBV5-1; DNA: TGCGCCAGCAGCTTGGGACTAGCGGGGACCGGGGAGCTGTTTTTT; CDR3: CASSLGLAGTGELFF
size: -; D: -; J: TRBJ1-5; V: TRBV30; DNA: TGTGCCTGGAGTGCACAATATTCTCAGCCCCAGCATTTT; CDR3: CAWSAQYSQPQHF
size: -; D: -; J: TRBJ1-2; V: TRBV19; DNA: TGTGCCAGTAGTATAGGTATGAGGGTTTCGACTGGCTACACCTTC; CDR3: CASSIGMRVSTGYTF
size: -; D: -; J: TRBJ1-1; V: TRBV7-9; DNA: TGTGCCAGTCGAGATCTAGGGAGGGGAGCGCTCACTGAAGCTTTCTTT; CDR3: CASRDLGRGALTEAFF
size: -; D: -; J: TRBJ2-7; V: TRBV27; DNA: TGTGCCAGCAGTTTAAAGGGGGGGGCCGGTGAGCAGTACTTC; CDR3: CASSLKGGAGEQYF
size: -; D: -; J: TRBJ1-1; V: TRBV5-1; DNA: TGCGCCAGCAGCGAAACAGGGATCGGTGAAGCTTTCTTT; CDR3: CASSETGIGEAFF
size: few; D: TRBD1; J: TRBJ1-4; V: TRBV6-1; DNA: TGTGCCAGCTTTCCGGGACAGGGATATGAAAAACTGTTTTTT; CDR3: CASFPGQGYEKLFF
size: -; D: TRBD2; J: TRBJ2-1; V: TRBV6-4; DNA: TGTGCCAGCAGTGACATAGCGGGAGAAGTTGGCGATGAGCAGTTCTTC; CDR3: CASSDIAGEVGDEQFF
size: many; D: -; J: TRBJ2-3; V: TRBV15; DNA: TGTGCCACCAGCTTCGGGTTCCCGGGACTGGGGACAGATACGCAGTATTTT; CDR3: CATSFGFPGLGTDTQYF
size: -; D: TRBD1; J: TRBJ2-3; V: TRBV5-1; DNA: TGCGCCAGCAGCCTCGGACAGGTCGGGGATACGCAGTATTTT; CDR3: CASSLGQVGDTQYF
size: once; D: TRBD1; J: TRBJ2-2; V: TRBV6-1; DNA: TGTGCCAGCAGCCGTACAGGGGGCGACGGGGAGCTGTTTTTT; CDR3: CASSRTGGDGELFF
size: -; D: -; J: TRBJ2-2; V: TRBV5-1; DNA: TGCGCCAGCAGCCCCGTGGGGCGGAACACCGGGGAGCTGTTTTTT; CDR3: CASSPVGRNTGELFF
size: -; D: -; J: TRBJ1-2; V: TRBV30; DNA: TGTGCCTGGAGTGTAAGGGGGTATGGCTACACCTTC; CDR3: CAWSVRGYGYTF
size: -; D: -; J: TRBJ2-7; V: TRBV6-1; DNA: TGTGCCAGCAGTGAGTCTCTTCCCGCCTACGAGCAGTACTTC; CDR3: CASSESLPAYEQYF
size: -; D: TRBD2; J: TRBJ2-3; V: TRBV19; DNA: TGTGCCACAAAGGGACTATCCACAGATACGCAGTATTTT; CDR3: CATKGLSTDTQYF
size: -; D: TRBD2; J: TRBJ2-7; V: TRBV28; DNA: TGTGCCAGCAAGGAGGGACTAGTCAGAGACTACGAGCAGTACTTC; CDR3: CASKEGLVRDYEQYF
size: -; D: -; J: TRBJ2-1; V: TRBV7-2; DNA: TGTGCCAGCAGCTTTAGCGGACCTTCATGGAATGAGCAGTTCTTC; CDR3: CASSFSGPSWNEQFF
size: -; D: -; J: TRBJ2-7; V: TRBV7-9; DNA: TGTGCCAGCAGCCCCGGGGAACAACACAAGCAGTACTTC; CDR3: CASSPGEQHKQYF
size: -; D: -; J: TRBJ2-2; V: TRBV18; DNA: TGTGCCAGCTCACCGAAGCGGGACACTACGAACACCGGGGAGCTGTTTTTT; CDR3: CASSPKRDTTNTGELFF
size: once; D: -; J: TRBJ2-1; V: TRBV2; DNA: TGTGCCAGCAGTGGCGCATTTCAGGTCGTGAATGAGCAGTTCTTC; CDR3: CASSGAFQVVNEQFF
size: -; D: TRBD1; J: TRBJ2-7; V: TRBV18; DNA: TGTGCCAGCTCACCAAAGATCCAGGGGGCCCACGAGCAGTACTTC; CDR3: CASSPKIQGAHEQYF
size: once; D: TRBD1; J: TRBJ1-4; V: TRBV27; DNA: TGTGCCAGCAGTTCGGACAGGGTGGATGAAAAACTGTTTTTT; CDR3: CASSSDRVDEKLFF
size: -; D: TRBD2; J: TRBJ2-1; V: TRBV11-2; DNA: TGTGCCAGCAGTAGAAGTAGCGGGGGGATCTCCTACAATGAGCAGTTCTTC; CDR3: CASSRSSGGISYNEQFF
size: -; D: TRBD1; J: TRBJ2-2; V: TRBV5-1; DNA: TGCGCCAGCAGCTTGGCTAAAATTCCCGGGACAGGGAACACCGGGGAGCTGTTTTTT; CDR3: CASSLAKIPGTGNTGELFF
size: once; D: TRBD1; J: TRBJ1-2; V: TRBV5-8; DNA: TGTGCCAGCAGCTTACAGGGGTTCTACTATGGCTACACCTTC; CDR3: CASSLQGFYYGYTF
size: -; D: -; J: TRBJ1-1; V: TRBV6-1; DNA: TGTGCCAGCAGTGAGTTTAACAGAATGAACACTGAAGCTTTCTTT; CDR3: CASSEFNRMNTEAFF
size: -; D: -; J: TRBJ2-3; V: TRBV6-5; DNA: TGTGCCAGCAGCCGAACTAGTGCTAGCACAGATACGCAGTATTTT; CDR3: CASSRTSASTDTQYF
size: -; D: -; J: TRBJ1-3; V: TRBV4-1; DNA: TGCGCCAGCAGCCAAGAGGCGTGGGGCGGAAACACCATATATTTT; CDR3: CASSQEAWGGNTIYF
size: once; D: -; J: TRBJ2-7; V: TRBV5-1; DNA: TGCGCCAGCAGCTTGGCTGGGGGGGCGCAATCCTACGAGCAGTACTTC; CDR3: CASSLAGGAQSYEQYF
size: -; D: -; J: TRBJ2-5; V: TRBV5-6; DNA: TGTGCCAGCAGCTCATCCCGGGTTCGGGAGACCCAGTACTTC; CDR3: CASSSSRVRETQYF
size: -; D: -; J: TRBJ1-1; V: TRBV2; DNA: TGTGCCAGCGTGTCAGATTCTTATATGAACACTGAAGCTTTCTTT; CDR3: CASVSDSYMNTEAFF
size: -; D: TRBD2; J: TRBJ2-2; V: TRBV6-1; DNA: TGTGCCAGCAGTGTAAAGCGGGAGAACACCGGGGAGCTGTTTTTT; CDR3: CASSVKRENTGELFF
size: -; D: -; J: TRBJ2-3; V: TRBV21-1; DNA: TGTGCCAGCAGCCGTTACCCGAATGTAGCGGGAGTGTCGGATACGCAGTATTTT; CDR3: CASSRYPNVAGVSDTQYF
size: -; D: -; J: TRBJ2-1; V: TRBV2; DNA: TGTGCCAGCAGGATATCGGATGAGCAGTTCTTC; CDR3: CASRISDEQFF
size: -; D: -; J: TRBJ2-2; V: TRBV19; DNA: TGTGCCAGTAGTATCGTTCTTACGAACACCGGGGAGCTGTTTTTT; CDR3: CASSIVLTNTGELFF
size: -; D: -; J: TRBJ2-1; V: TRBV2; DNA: TGTGCCAGCAGTGGAGGGAGCGGGCCCTACAATGAGCAGTTCTTC; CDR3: CASSGGSGPYNEQFF
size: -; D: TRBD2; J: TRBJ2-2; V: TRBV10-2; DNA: TGCGCCAGCAGTGGGACTAGTACGAACACCGGGGAGCTGTTTTTT; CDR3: CASSGTSTNTGELFF
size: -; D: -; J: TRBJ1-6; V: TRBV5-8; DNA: TGTGCCAGCAGCCAAGCGGGTAGGAGTTCACCCCTCCACTTT; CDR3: CASSQAGRSSPLHF
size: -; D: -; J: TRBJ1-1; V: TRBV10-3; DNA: TGTGCCATCAGTGAGCCCAGCCGGGGATTAATTCGGAACACTGAAGCTTTCTTT; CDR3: CAISEPSRGLIRNTEAFF
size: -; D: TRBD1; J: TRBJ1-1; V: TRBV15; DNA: TGTGCCACCAGCAGAGATCCGGGACAGGGTGTCAGTGAAGCTTTCTTT; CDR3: CATSRDPGQGVSEAFF